These 21 T cell receptor beta chains were all obtained from the same sample, sequenced in a study of vaccination effects on CD4 cells after COVID-19. Here immunoSEQ multiplex PCR was the method, and the copy in TCRdb shows in-frame clones only, minus some. The data hold tens of thousands of clones, with 70% to 80% observed a single time. For these receptors, no antigen is known. Antigen-specific CD4+ T cells were first expanded with viral peptide pools by the ViraFEST assay and only then sequenced. Scientists isolated CD4+ T cells after a roughly ten-day culture period ended. The study found no prior SARS-CoV-2 infection in the vaccine recipients, who tested negative for nucleocapsid antibodies. This specimen consisted of CD4+ T cells from PBMCs cultured with HCoV-NL63 spike peptides, obtained before COVID-19 vaccination. All receptors derive from a human donor who received a COVID-19 vaccine.

This clone was recorded only once. The chain couples TRBV6-5 to TRBJ1-4; the D gene is possibly TRBD1 (6 bases). The CDR3 runs to 14 residues. Germline V gives CDR1 MNHEY, CDR2 SVGAGI. V dropped 8 bases and J dropped 4 bases, with 14 bases sitting between them. CDR3 coding DNA: TGTGCCAGCGCCTTGGGGGCGGATAATGAAAAACTGTTTTTT. It translates to CASALGADNEKLFF.

The genes are TRBV6-5 and TRBJ1-2; TRBD1 agrees at 8 bases. Germline CDR1 and CDR2: MNHEY and SVGAGI. Trimming removed 6 bases from V and 4 bases from J; junction bases left unmatched: 7. This CDR3 comprises 14 residues. CDR3 amino acids: CASRQITGGYGYTF. Here the CDR3 DNA reads TGTGCCAGCAGACAAATAACAGGGGGCTATGGCTACACCTTC.

This clone was observed a few times. The chain recombines TRBV2 with TRBJ2-2; D is perhaps TRBD2 (6 bases). Per germline, CDR1 SNHLY and CDR2 FYNNEI. CDR3 size: 14 residues. V lost 10 bases and J lost 0, with 12 bases in between. The CDR3 DNA reads as TGTGCCACTGGGGACTTCGCGAACACCGGGGAGCTGTTTTTT. Translated, it gives CATGDFANTGELFF.

The rearrangement joins TRBV5-6 to TRBJ1-2; D not resolved. The CDR3 spans 12 residues. V was clipped by 5 bases and J by 8 bases, with 13 bases between them. CDR1 and CDR2 from the germline V gene are SGHDT and YYEEEE. The CDR3 sequence is CASRSRRVGYTF. CDR3 nucleotides: TGTGCCAGCAGAAGTAGGAGGGTCGGCTACACCTTC.

Only one count was recorded for this clone. This chain links TRBV5-1 with TRBJ2-1; 8 bases fit TRBD2. CDR1 is SGHRS, CDR2 YFSETQ, per germline. V was pared by 5 bases and J by 5 bases, with 12 bases of the junction left unmatched. CDR3 length: 16 residues. This CDR3 is CASRLAEGSYDNEQFF. The CDR3 coding sequence is TGCGCCAGCAGACTAGCGGAAGGTAGTTATGACAATGAGCAGTTCTTC. The whole variable domain, remainder taken from reference TRBV5-1 and TRBJ2-1, is KAGVTQTPRYLIKTRGQQVTLSCSPISGHRSVSWYQQTPGQGLQFLFEYFSETQRNKGNFPGRFSGRQFSNSRSEMNVSTLELGDSALYLCASRLAEGSYDNEQFFGPGTRLTVL.

The gene calls are TRBV12-2 and TRBJ1-2; the table's D call of TRBD1 was not tested on the DNA. TRBV12-2 is designated a pseudogene. This CDR3 is 14 amino acids long. The CDR3 nucleotides read TGTGCAAGTCGCTGGGGACAGGGTAGGGATGGCTACACCTTC. Its translation: CASRWGQGRDGYTF.

This sequence joins TRBV6-5 and TRBJ2-5; a possible D gene is TRBD2 (6 bases). Looked up from germline, CDR1 is MNHEY and CDR2 is SVGAGI. Trimming pared 10 bases from V and 3 bases from J, leaving 15 bases between. This CDR3 has 13 amino acids. The CDR3: CATQLAVKETQYF. The CDR3 nucleotides are TGTGCCACCCAACTAGCCGTAAAAGAGACCCAGTACTTC.

CDR3 amino acids: CASSERTARLNTGELFF. The CDR3 DNA is TGTGCCAGCAGTGAAAGGACAGCGAGATTGAACACCGGGGAGCTGTTTTTT. This chain joins TRBV2 and TRBJ2-2, with D maybe TRBD1 (6 bases). CDR3 length equals 17 residues. Germline assignment: CDR1 SNHLY and CDR2 FYNNEI. The ends were cut back, 2 bases at V and 1 base at J, with 14 bases in the middle.

This sequence joins TRBV18 and TRBJ2-5, with a weak D call TRBD2 (5 bases). The V end lost 3 bases, the J end lost 0 bases, and 14 bases lay between the germline ends. The CDR3 consists of 16 residues. Germline V gene data show CDR1 as KGHSH and CDR2 as LQKENI. The CDR3 spells CASSPRRGPHQETQYF. As DNA, the CDR3 is TGTGCCAGCTCACCGAGGAGAGGGCCCCACCAAGAGACCCAGTACTTC.

The chain couples TRBV9 to TRBJ2-2; no firm D call. V shed 3 bases and J shed 0 bases, with 12 bases lying between them. The CDR3 totals 16 residues. In germline, CDR1 is SGDLS, CDR2 YYNGEE. For the CDR3, the DNA is TGTGCCAGCAGCGCACTGAGCATTCCGAACACCGGGGAGCTGTTTTTT. Translated: CASSALSIPNTGELFF.

The gene calls are TRBV6-5 and TRBJ1-4; no reliable D call. CDR1 MNHEY and CDR2 SVGAGI come from the germline V gene. V was shortened by 6 bases and J by 0 bases, with 11 bases between the two germline ends. CDR3 size: 15 residues. The CDR3 DNA is TGTGCCAGCAGAAGGATCGGCTCAACTAATGAAAAACTGTTTTTT. Protein product: CASRRIGSTNEKLFF.

The gene calls are TRBV6-6 and TRBJ2-1; 9 bases line up with TRBD1. Germline lookup yields CDR1 MNHNY and CDR2 SVGAGI (reference sequence). The junction had 9 bases not matched to a gene; V was cut back by 2 bases and J by 7 bases. This CDR3 is 16 amino acids long. For the CDR3, the DNA is TGTGCCAGCAGTTACGCTACCGGGACAGGGAAAAATGAGCAGTTCTTC. As protein: CASSYATGTGKNEQFF.

The V gene is TRBV6-5, the J gene TRBJ2-3; TRBD2 agrees at 8 bases. Trimming removed 2 bases from V and 0 bases from J; junction bases left unmatched: 4. Germline CDR1 MNHEY, CDR2 SVGAGI. The CDR3 spans 16 residues. As DNA, the CDR3 is TGTGCCAGCAGTTACGGACTAGCTTTTAGCACAGATACGCAGTATTTT. Protein sequence: CASSYGLAFSTDTQYF.

This clone turned up a few times. The chain uses TRBV6-5 and TRBJ1-2, with D possibly matching TRBD1 (6 bases). This CDR3 has 14 amino acids. The germline V and J ends were trimmed by 6 bases and 4 bases, with 15 bases remaining between them. The germline gives CDR1 MNHEY, CDR2 SVGAGI. The CDR3 DNA follows: TGTGCCAGCAGGGTTTTGGGGGCTGGCTATGGCTACACCTTC. Translating gives CASRVLGAGYGYTF.

The V call is TRBV11-2, the J call TRBJ1-4; D is undetermined. Germline lookup yields CDR1 SGHAT and CDR2 FQNNGV. The CDR3 contains 13 residues. The ends were cut back, 10 bases at V and 5 bases at J, with 14 bases in the middle. The CDR3 sequence is CATKDGENEKLFF. The CDR3 DNA reads TGTGCCACCAAGGATGGAGAAAATGAAAAACTGTTTTTT.

The V gene is TRBV6-2 or TRBV6-3, the J gene TRBJ1-5; a possible D gene is TRBD1 (6 bases). The germline V gene has CDR1 MNHEY and CDR2 SVGEGT. CDR3 size: 15 residues. With 6 bases removed from V and 2 bases from J, the gap between germline ends came to 14 bases. In nucleotides, the CDR3 is TGTGCCAGCAGCTGGGGGGGGGCCGGCAATCAGCCCCAGCATTTT. Its protein is CASSWGGAGNQPQHF.

V and J are TRBV5-8 and TRBJ1-5, with D possibly matching TRBD1 (5 bases). V was cut by 2 bases and J by 1 base, with 16 bases left in between. The germline CDR1 and CDR2 sequences are SGHTS and YDEGEE. The CDR3 sequence is 17 residues long. As DNA, the CDR3 is TGTGCCAGCAGCTTCGTTGCAGGGCCTCCGAGCAATCAGCCCCAGCATTTT. It codes for CASSFVAGPPSNQPQHF.

V usage is TRBV9 and J usage is TRBJ1-2; tentative D call: TRBD1 (5 bases). The V gene lost 2 bases and the J gene lost 8 bases, with 13 bases spanning the gap. The CDR3 is 13 residues long. Germline V gene data show CDR1 as SGDLS and CDR2 as YYNGEE. For the CDR3, the DNA is TGTGCCAGCAGCGTTTCAGGGTGGCGAGGCTACACCTTC. It specifies CASSVSGWRGYTF.

This clone was counted between two and nine times. J is TRBJ1-1 and V is TRBV5-1; no definite D call. This CDR3 is 14 amino acids long. Looked up from germline, CDR1 is SGHRS and CDR2 is YFSETQ. V dropped 1 base and J dropped 3 bases, with 10 bases sitting between them. The CDR3 protein is CASSLIPQDTEAFF. The DNA of the CDR3 is TGCGCCAGCAGCTTGATACCCCAGGACACTGAAGCTTTCTTT.

The CDR3 nucleotides read TGTGCCAGCAGCAGGACCGGGACAACGAACACCGGGGAGCTGTTTTTT. As protein: CASSRTGTTNTGELFF. V usage is TRBV7-2 and J usage is TRBJ2-2; D might be TRBD1 (6 bases). The CDR3 runs 16 residues. Germline CDR1 is SGHTA and CDR2 is FQGNSA. Trimming left V 5 bases short and J 0 bases short, with 13 bases between. Using reference TRBV7-2 and TRBJ2-2 for the parts outside the CDR3, the full variable domain is GAGVSQSPSNKVTEKGKDVELRCDPISGHTALYWYRQSLGQGLEFLIYFQGNSAPDKSGLPSDRFSAERTGGSVSTLTIQRTQQEDSAVYLCASSRTGTTNTGELFFGEGSRLTVL.

The chain has TRBV12-3 or TRBV12-4 and TRBJ2-1; D unclear. V shed 1 base and J shed 9 bases, with 10 bases lying between them. The CDR3 sequence is 13 residues long. CDR3 DNA sequence: TGTGCCAGCAGTTTAGAAGCCAGCTCTGAGCAGTTCTTC. Protein: CASSLEASSEQFF.